Listed below are T cell receptor beta chains from one sample, sequenced in a study of post-analysis software for immune sequencing data. TCRdb reprocessed the PCR reads via MiXCR and lists one record per CDR3 protein. The table shows 600,000 to 700,000 distinct CDR3 sequences, with approximately 59% occurring only once. Material for sequencing was blood. The receptor source for this set is a girl aged 2-10 years with multiple sclerosis. Each CDR3 is given with its conserved first and last residue. Fields, in order: V gene, J gene, clone size, CDR3 length, D gene, CDR3 DNA, CDR3 protein. The D gene is left open where the match is weak. Part of the rows lack a size; the others show once, few, many or a class for expanded clones.

TRBV3-1	TRBJ2-1	.	14	.	TGTGCCAGCAGTCCGGGACTTCCATTCAATGAGCAGTTCTTC	CASSPGLPFNEQFF
TRBV4-1	TRBJ2-7	few	16	TRBD1	TGCGCCAGCAGCCAAGATGGGCCAGGGGGAATCTACGAGCAGTACTTC	CASSQDGPGGIYEQYF
TRBV4-1	TRBJ2-1	few	17	TRBD2	TGCGCCAGCAGCCAGGATAGAACTAGCGGAGCCTACAATGAGCAGTTCTTC	CASSQDRTSGAYNEQFF
TRBV7-8	TRBJ2-7	.	16	TRBD1	TGTGCCAGCAGCTTAGGGGACAGGGTGGAGTACTACGAGCAGTACTTC	CASSLGDRVEYYEQYF
TRBV29-1	TRBJ2-1	.	9	.	TGCAGCGTTGATATTGAGCAGTTCTTC	CSVDIEQFF
TRBV20-1	TRBJ2-3	.	13	.	TGCAGTGCCCCGGGGGCTCGCACAGATACGCAGTATTTT	CSAPGARTDTQYF
TRBV11-2	TRBJ2-3	.	13	.	TGTGCCAGCAGCTTAGGAGACGATTATACGCAGTATTTT	CASSLGDDYTQYF
TRBV9	TRBJ2-3	.	15	.	TGTGCCAGCAGCCCTTTGGGAGGGGGAAGAGATACGCAGTATTTT	CASSPLGGGRDTQYF
TRBV29-1	TRBJ2-7	.	15	TRBD1	TGCAGCGTTGATGGGACAGGGGGCGCAACCTACGAGCAGTACTTC	CSVDGTGGATYEQYF
TRBV6-5	TRBJ2-5	.	15	TRBD1	TGTGCCAGCAGTTACTCGAGGAACAGGGGGCAGCCCCAGTACTTC	CASSYSRNRGQPQYF
TRBV20-1	TRBJ2-1	.	16	TRBD2	TGCAGTGCTCCCAATCTAGCGGGATCCACCTACAATGAGCAGTTCTTC	CSAPNLAGSTYNEQFF
TRBV5-4	TRBJ2-1	.	16	TRBD2	TGTGCCAGCAGCTTGGAGCTAGCGGCCTCCTACAATGAGCAGTTCTTC	CASSLELAASYNEQFF
TRBV2	TRBJ2-3	few	15	TRBD2	TGTGCCAGCAAGCTCAGCGGGGGGCTCACAGATACGCAGTATTTT	CASKLSGGLTDTQYF
TRBV5-1	TRBJ2-7	.	17	.	TGCGCCAGCAGCCCGGGGGCCTCCGGGACACCCTCCTACGAGCAGTACTTC	CASSPGASGTPSYEQYF
TRBV5-1	TRBJ2-7	many	19	.	TGCGCCAGCAGCTTGGCCAAGCTGCCAACCGGCAGGGGTTCCTACGAGCAGTACTTC	CASSLAKLPTGRGSYEQYF
TRBV6-5	TRBJ2-5	few	16	TRBD2	TGTGCCAGCAGTCCCTTCCGGGACTATAATCAAGAGACCCAGTACTTC	CASSPFRDYNQETQYF
TRBV7-9	TRBJ1-2	.	16	.	TGTGCCAGCAGCCCCTTGGGTCGTACATTGAACTATGGCTACACCTTC	CASSPLGRTLNYGYTF
TRBV6-5	TRBJ2-7	.	15	TRBD2	TGTGCCAGCAGTACCCTAGGACTAGTACCCCACGTGGAGTACTTC	CASSTLGLVPHVEYF
TRBV7-9	TRBJ1-5	.	14	.	TGTGCCAGCAGCTTAGGGACACCCAATCAGCCCCAGCATTTT	CASSLGTPNQPQHF
TRBV6-5	TRBJ2-7	.	14	TRBD2	TGTGCCAGCAATCCGAGCGGGAGCTCCTACGAGCAGTACTTC	CASNPSGSSYEQYF
TRBV10-2	TRBJ1-2	.	13	.	TGCGCCAGCAGTGATGGCGGGAACTATGGCTACACCTTC	CASSDGGNYGYTF
TRBV25-1	TRBJ2-3	once	16	.	TGTGCCAGCAGTGGCGTTGAAAGGCTGACCACAGATCCGCAGTATTTT	CASSGVERLTTDPQYF
TRBV29-1	TRBJ2-7	.	11	.	TGCAGCGTTGTACAATCATACGAGCAGTACTTC	CSVVQSYEQYF
TRBV29-1	TRBJ2-1	.	13	TRBD1	TGCAGCGTATCGGGACAGCTATACAATGAGCAGTTCTTC	CSVSGQLYNEQFF
TRBV10-2	TRBJ1-2	.	15	TRBD1	TGCGCCAGCAAGAGCTCGGGACAGGCCAACTATGGCTACACCTTC	CASKSSGQANYGYTF
TRBV11-2	TRBJ2-5	.	16	TRBD1	TGTGCCAGCAGCACAACATCCGGACTCTGGACAGGGTCCCAGTACTTC	CASSTTSGLWTGSQYF
TRBV29-1	TRBJ2-1	.	12	TRBD1	TGCAGCCCGCGGACAGGGGACAATGAGCAGTTCTTC	CSPRTGDNEQFF
TRBV28	TRBJ2-7	.	13	TRBD2	TGTGCCAGCAGTTCGGGGGGGACCTACGAGCAGTACTTC	CASSSGGTYEQYF
TRBV12-3/TRBV12-4	TRBJ1-4	once	13	.	TGTGCCAGCAGTTTTCCAGTTAATGAAAAACTGTTTTTT	CASSFPVNEKLFF
TRBV7-9	TRBJ2-4	few	15	.	TGTGCCAGCAGCTTAGGACAGCGAACCAAAAACATTCAGTACTTC	CASSLGQRTKNIQYF
TRBV7-9	TRBJ1-2	once	15	TRBD1	TGTGCCAGCAGCGAACAGGGGCCGGGACCAGATGGCTACACCTTC	CASSEQGPGPDGYTF
TRBV7-2	TRBJ1-2	.	16	.	TGTGCCAGCAGCTTAGCCCAGGGGCTACTAGGCTATAGCTACACCTTC	CASSLAQGLLGYSYTF
TRBV5-1	TRBJ2-3	.	13	TRBD1	TGCGCCAGCAGCCCGGACAGGGTTGATACGCAGTATTTT	CASSPDRVDTQYF
TRBV4-1	TRBJ1-3	.	15	TRBD1	TGCGCCAGCAGCCGAAGGACAGGGGACGGAAACACCATATATTTT	CASSRRTGDGNTIYF
TRBV13	TRBJ2-7	.	16	TRBD1	TGTGCCAGCAGCTCCGACAGGGGTTTTGGCTCCTACGAGCAGTACTTC	CASSSDRGFGSYEQYF